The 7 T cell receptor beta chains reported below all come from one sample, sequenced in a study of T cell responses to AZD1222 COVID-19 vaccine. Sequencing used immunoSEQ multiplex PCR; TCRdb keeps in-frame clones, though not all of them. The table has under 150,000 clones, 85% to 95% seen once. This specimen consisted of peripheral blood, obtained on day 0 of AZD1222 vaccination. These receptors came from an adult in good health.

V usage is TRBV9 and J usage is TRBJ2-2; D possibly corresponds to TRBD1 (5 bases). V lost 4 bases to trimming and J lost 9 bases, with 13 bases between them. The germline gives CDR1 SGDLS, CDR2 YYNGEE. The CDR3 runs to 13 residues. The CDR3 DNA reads TGTGCCAGCAGCCCTTACCGACAGAGGGAGCTGTTTTTT. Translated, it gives CASSPYRQRELFF.

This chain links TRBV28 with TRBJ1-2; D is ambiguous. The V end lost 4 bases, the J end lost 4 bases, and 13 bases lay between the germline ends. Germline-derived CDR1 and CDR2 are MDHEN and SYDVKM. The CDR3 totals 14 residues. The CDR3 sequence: CASSSPIDGYGYTF. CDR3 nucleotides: TGTGCCAGCAGTTCACCCATCGACGGCTATGGCTACACCTTC.

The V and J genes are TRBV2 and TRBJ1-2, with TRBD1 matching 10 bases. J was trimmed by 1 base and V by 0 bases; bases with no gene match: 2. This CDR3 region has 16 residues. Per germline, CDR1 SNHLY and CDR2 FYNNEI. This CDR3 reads CASSEARDRGNYGYTF. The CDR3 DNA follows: TGTGCCAGCAGTGAAGCGCGGGACAGGGGTAACTATGGCTACACCTTC. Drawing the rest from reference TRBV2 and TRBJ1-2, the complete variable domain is EPEVTQTPSHQVTQMGQEVILRCVPISNHLYFYWYRQILGQKVEFLVSFYNNEISEKSEIFDDQFSVERPDGSNFTLKIRSTKLEDSAMYFCASSEARDRGNYGYTFGSGTRLTVV.

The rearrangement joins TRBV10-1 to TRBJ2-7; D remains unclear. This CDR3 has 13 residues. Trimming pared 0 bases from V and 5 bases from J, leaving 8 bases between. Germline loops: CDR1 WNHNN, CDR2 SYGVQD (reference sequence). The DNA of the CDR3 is TGCGCCAGCAGTGAGTCAGTGGTCCACGAGCAGTACTTC. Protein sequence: CASSESVVHEQYF.

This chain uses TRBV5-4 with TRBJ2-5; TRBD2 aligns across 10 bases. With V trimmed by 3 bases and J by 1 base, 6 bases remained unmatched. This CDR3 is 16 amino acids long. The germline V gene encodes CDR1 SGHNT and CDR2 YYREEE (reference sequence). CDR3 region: CASSSRLAGLQETQYF. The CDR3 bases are TGTGCCAGCAGCTCAAGACTAGCGGGCCTCCAAGAGACCCAGTACTTC. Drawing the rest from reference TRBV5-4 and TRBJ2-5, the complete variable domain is ETGVTQSPTHLIKTRGQQVTLRCSSQSGHNTVSWYQQALGQGPQFIFQYYREEENGRGNFPPRFSGLQFPNYSSELNVNALELDDSALYLCASSSRLAGLQETQYFGPGTRLLVL.

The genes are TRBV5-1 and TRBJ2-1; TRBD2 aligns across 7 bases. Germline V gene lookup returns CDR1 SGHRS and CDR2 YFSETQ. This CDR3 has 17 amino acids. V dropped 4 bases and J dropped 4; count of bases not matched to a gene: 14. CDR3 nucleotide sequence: TGCGCCAGCAGCCTAGAAGAGCGGGGTTTAAGTTACAATGAGCAGTTCTTC. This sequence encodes CASSLEERGLSYNEQFF.

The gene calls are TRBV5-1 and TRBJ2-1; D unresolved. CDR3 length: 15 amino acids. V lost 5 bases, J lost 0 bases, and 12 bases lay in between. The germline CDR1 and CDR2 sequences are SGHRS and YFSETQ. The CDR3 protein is CASSTWASSYNEQFF. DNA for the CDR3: TGCGCCAGCAGTACATGGGCGAGCTCCTACAATGAGCAGTTCTTC.